The 32 T cell receptor beta chains below were found in one sample sequenced in a study of cytomegalovirus exposure and HLA in healthy donors. The PCR employed 60 Vbeta primers together with 13 Jbeta primers. The method was immunoSEQ multiplex PCR; TCRdb's version includes in-frame clones alone and lacks a portion of them. This table holds some 140,000 clones, roughly three quarters found once. Sequences were obtained from PBMCs. These receptor sequences come from a man aged 25-45 years in good health and CMV-seronegative.

The chain uses TRBV27 and TRBJ2-7; TRBD1 matches at 12 bases. The length of the CDR3 is 16 residues. The J segment lost 2 bases and the V segment lost 5 bases, leaving 7 bases of the junction unmatched. In germline, CDR1 is MNHEY, CDR2 SMNVEV (reference sequence). The chain's CDR3 is CASSRGQGALPYEQYF. DNA of the CDR3: TGTGCCAGCAGTCGGGGACAGGGGGCCCTACCCTACGAGCAGTACTTC.

This clone was counted between two and nine times. J is TRBJ1-4 and V is TRBV28; D possibly corresponds to TRBD1 (6 bases). In germline, CDR1 is MDHEN, CDR2 SYDVKM. Trimming cost V 7 bases and J 4 bases, with 7 bases left between them. The CDR3 has 12 residues. CDR3 protein: CASKQGNEKLFF. The DNA of the CDR3 is TGTGCCAGCAAACAGGGTAATGAAAAACTGTTTTTT.

This clone is a singleton in its sample. The chain recombines TRBV6-6 with TRBJ1-3; 7 bases align to TRBD1. Germline V gene sequence: CDR1 MNHNY, CDR2 SVGAGI (reference sequence). The V segment lost 5 bases and the J segment 4 bases; nucleotides outside the gene matches: 2. The CDR3 runs to 13 residues. CDR3 region: CASSTGQGNTIYF. Here the CDR3 DNA reads TGTGCCAGCAGTACGGGACAGGGAAACACCATATATTTT.

The V call is TRBV29-1, the J call TRBJ2-5, with TRBD1 identical over 7 bases. The CDR3 totals 16 residues. V lost 3 bases, J lost 4 bases, and 14 bases stayed unmatched. From germline, CDR1 is SQVTM and CDR2 ANQGSEA. DNA for the CDR3: TGCAGCGTTGAGCCGGGCAGAGTCAGGGGGACAGAGACCCAGTACTTC. Protein: CSVEPGRVRGTETQYF.

The chain has TRBV11-2 and TRBJ1-3; 8 bases are shared with TRBD1. The J segment lost 2 bases and the V segment lost 2 bases, leaving 8 bases of the junction unmatched. The CDR3 runs 17 residues. The germline V gene has CDR1 SGHAT and CDR2 FQNNGV. In DNA form, the CDR3 reads TGTGCCAGCAGCTTACTCGGACAGGGCATCACTGGAAACACCATATATTTT. Translation: CASSLLGQGITGNTIYF.

The V gene is TRBV5-1, the J gene TRBJ2-5; maybe TRBD2 (6 bases). V lost 2 bases and J 1 base, leaving 9 bases between the germline ends. Germline V gives CDR1 SGHRS, CDR2 YFSETQ. The CDR3 spans 14 residues. As DNA, the CDR3 is TGCGCCAGCAGCTTTTTCGGGAGCCAAGAGACCCAGTACTTC. It is translated as CASSFFGSQETQYF.

This chain uses TRBV5-6 with TRBJ2-2; TRBD1 matches 10 bases. Germline V gene data show CDR1 as SGHDT and CDR2 as YYEEEE. V dropped 5 bases and J dropped 1; count of bases not matched to a gene: 8. The CDR3 has 17 amino acids. The CDR3 loop is CASSDRGLLGNTGELFF. The CDR3 nucleotides are TGTGCCAGCAGTGACAGGGGGCTCCTGGGGAACACCGGGGAGCTGTTTTTT. Filled out from reference TRBV5-6 and TRBJ2-2, the complete variable domain reads DAGVTQSPTHLIKTRGQQVTLRCSPKSGHDTVSWYQQALGQGPQFIFQYYEEEERQRGNFPDRFSGHQFPNYSSELNVNALLLGDSALYLCASSDRGLLGNTGELFFGEGSRLTVL.

The rearrangement joins TRBV19 to TRBJ2-3; D is unresolved. CDR3 length: 12 residues. Germline CDR1 is LNHDA and CDR2 is SQIVND (reference sequence). V gave up 5 bases and J gave up 6 bases, with 9 bases separating them. As DNA, the CDR3 is TGTGCCAGTAGTTTCCAGTCGGATACGCAGTATTTT. It is translated as CASSFQSDTQYF.

This clone was recorded a few times. Within the sample, other DNA sequences also encode this same CDR3. V is TRBV30 and J is TRBJ1-3; a possible D gene is TRBD1 (6 bases). This CDR3 comprises 14 residues. CDR1 GTSNPN and CDR2 SVGIG come from the germline V gene (reference sequence). With 0 bases removed from V and 4 bases from J, the gap between germline ends came to 10 bases. This CDR3 is CAWSVSGDGNTIYF. The DNA of the CDR3 is TGTGCCTGGAGTGTATCAGGGGACGGAAACACCATATATTTT.

CDR3 DNA: TGCGCCAGCAGTTGGGACAGGAGCGAGCAGTACTTC. Amino acid sequence: CASSWDRSEQYF. The chain employs TRBV5-1 and TRBJ2-7; 8 nucleotides match TRBD1. The V gene end was trimmed by 5 bases and the J gene end by 6 bases; junction bases not matched to a gene: 4. The germline CDR1 and CDR2 sequences are SGHRS and YFSETQ. This CDR3 has 12 amino acids.

The J gene is TRBJ1-5, the V gene TRBV19; perhaps TRBD1 as D (6 bases). CDR3 length: 15 amino acids. CDR1 and CDR2 from the germline V gene are LNHDA and SQIVND (reference sequence). Trimming shortened V by 8 bases and J by 2 bases, and 16 bases separated the two germline ends. The CDR3 sequence: CASVNRASGNQPQHF. The CDR3 coding sequence is TGTGCCAGTGTTAACAGGGCCTCGGGCAATCAGCCCCAGCATTTT.

CDR3 nucleotide sequence: TGTGCTAGTGGTTTGGTACAAACAGGCGCTTGGAGGAACACTGAAGCTTTCTTT. It codes for CASGLVQTGAWRNTEAFF. This sequence joins TRBV12-5 and TRBJ1-1; TRBD1 might be the D (5 bases). The CDR3 runs to 18 residues. Looked up from germline, CDR1 is LGHNT and CDR2 is FRNRAP. V shed 0 bases and J shed 1 base, with 18 bases lying between them.

The V call is TRBV28, the J call TRBJ2-5; 8 bases line up with TRBD2. The germline CDR1 and CDR2 sequences are MDHEN and SYDVKM. The CDR3 loop spans 15 amino acids. The trim removed 5 bases at V and 4 bases at J, leaving 9 bases unmatched. CDR3 sequence: CASSPSSGSGETQYF. In nucleotides, the CDR3 is TGTGCCAGCAGTCCCTCCAGCGGGAGCGGAGAGACCCAGTACTTC.

The chain couples TRBV23-1 to TRBJ2-2; 7 nucleotides align to TRBD2. TRBV23-1 is flagged as an ORF with uncertain function. V was clipped by 4 bases and J by 5 bases; unmatched bases: 13. CDR3 size: 17 residues. CDR3 coding DNA: TGCGCCAGCAGTCGACCTCGAGGGGAGGGAGGGACCGGGGAGCTGTTTTTT. Its protein product is CASSRPRGEGGTGELFF.

This clone was observed a single time. This chain links TRBV7-2 with TRBJ2-5; 15 bases match TRBD2. This CDR3 contains 20 residues. The ends lost 0 bases at V and 3 bases at J; junction bases unmatched: 11. Looked up from germline, CDR1 is SGHTA and CDR2 is FQGNSA. CDR3 region: CASSLAGGLAGGVLKETQYF. The CDR3 DNA reads TGTGCCAGCAGCTTAGCCGGGGGACTAGCGGGAGGTGTGTTAAAAGAGACCCAGTACTTC.

The V and J genes are TRBV27 and TRBJ2-7, with D tentatively TRBD2 (6 bases). Trimming left V 6 bases short and J 2 bases short, with 14 bases between. Germline V CDR1 and CDR2: MNHEY, SMNVEV (reference sequence). The CDR3 totals 14 residues. CDR3 region: CASRPGGNTYEQYF. The CDR3 region has the DNA TGTGCCAGCAGGCCTGGGGGGAACACCTACGAGCAGTACTTC.

V and J are TRBV7-3 and TRBJ2-1; D may be TRBD2 (5 bases). Trimming removed 3 bases at V and 6 bases at J, with 18 bases between. This CDR3 spans 16 amino acids. Germline CDR1 SGHTA, CDR2 FQGTGA. The CDR3, as DNA: TGTGCCAGCAGCTTGTCTGGCGGACTCGGCGGCAATGAGCAGTTCTTC. Its protein product is CASSLSGGLGGNEQFF. Supplemented by reference TRBV7-3 and TRBJ2-1, the full variable domain reads GAGVSQTPSNKVTEKGKYVELRCDPISGHTALYWYRQSLGQGPEFLIYFQGTGAADDSGLPNDRFFAVRPEGSVSTLKIQRTERGDSAVYLCASSLSGGLGGNEQFFGPGTRLTVL.

This chain links TRBV27 with TRBJ1-5, with D hard to call. Germline CDR1 is MNHEY and CDR2 is SMNVEV (reference sequence). V was trimmed by 2 bases and J by 7 bases, leaving 15 bases between them. This CDR3 has 15 amino acids. This CDR3 is CASSLTGIGRQPQHF. The CDR3 DNA reads as TGTGCCAGCAGTTTAACGGGGATCGGGAGGCAGCCCCAGCATTTT.

V gene TRBV7-2 combines with J gene TRBJ2-1, with 12 positions matching TRBD2. J gave up 5 bases and V 3 bases, and 8 bases lay outside the gene matches. CDR1 and CDR2 from the germline V gene are SGHTA and FQGNSA. This CDR3 is 17 amino acids long. The CDR3 DNA follows: TGTGCCAGCAGCTTGGTCGGTGGACTAGCGGGAAACAATGAGCAGTTCTTC. This codes for CASSLVGGLAGNNEQFF.

The CDR3 reads CASSSTGTGTDEQYF. The CDR3 nucleotides read TGTGCCAGCAGCAGCACCGGGACAGGTACGGACGAGCAGTACTTC. This sequence joins TRBV5-5 and TRBJ2-7; 8 bases match TRBD1. CDR1 is SGHKS and CDR2 is YYEKEE in the germline V gene (reference sequence). J was trimmed by 5 bases and V by 4 bases; bases with no gene match: 11. The CDR3 is made up of 15 amino acids.

The chain combines TRBV25-1 with TRBJ2-7; no reliable D call. The ends were cut back, 4 bases at V and 3 bases at J, with 4 bases in the middle. This CDR3 has 11 amino acids. Germline values: CDR1 MGHDK, CDR2 SYGVNS. CDR3 loop: CASSGYYEQYF. CDR3 in DNA: TGTGCCAGCAGTGGCTACTACGAGCAGTACTTC.

The chain combines TRBV11-2 with TRBJ2-7; possible D gene TRBD1, 7 bases. V was shortened by 1 base and J by 1 base, with 14 bases between the two germline ends. Germline V gene sequence: CDR1 SGHAT, CDR2 FQNNGV. The CDR3 consists of 16 residues. CDR3 nucleotide sequence: TGTGCCAGCAGCTTAGTAACGGCAGGGGGGTCCTACGAGCAGTACTTC. The encoded protein is CASSLVTAGGSYEQYF.

The chain is built from TRBV6-5 and TRBJ2-7, with TRBD2 identical over 7 bases. CDR1 and CDR2 from the germline V gene are MNHEY and SVGAGI. The CDR3 spans 15 residues. Trimming cost V 4 bases and J 5 bases; bases outside gene matches: 11. The chain's CDR3 is CASSSVTSRSHEQYF. CDR3 nucleotide sequence: TGTGCCAGCAGTTCCGTGACTAGCCGGTCCCACGAGCAGTACTTC.

V gene TRBV18 combines with J gene TRBJ2-7; D unresolved. This CDR3 comprises 15 residues. CDR1 is KGHSH and CDR2 is LQKENI in the germline V gene. With 5 bases removed from V and 1 base from J, the gap between germline ends came to 15 bases. CDR3 amino acids: CASSSQIGRSYEQYF. The CDR3 DNA reads as TGTGCCAGCTCATCCCAAATCGGCAGGTCCTACGAGCAGTACTTC.

This clone was observed a few times. This chain uses TRBV7-9 with TRBJ1-2, with D unclear. The CDR3 extends over 15 amino acids. V lost 5 bases and J 0 bases, leaving 13 bases between the germline ends. Per germline, CDR1 SEHNR and CDR2 FQNEAQ (reference sequence). In DNA, the CDR3 is TGTGCCAGCAGCCTTCGTGAAGGAGCTAACTATGGCTACACCTTC. It specifies CASSLREGANYGYTF.

The rearrangement joins TRBV25-1 to TRBJ2-2, with 8 bases identical to TRBD1. V lost 1 base and J lost 5; bases outside the gene matches: 12. The CDR3 runs to 18 residues. Per the germline V gene, CDR1 is MGHDK and CDR2 is SYGVNS. The CDR3 spells CASSESIGGQGLTGELFF. The CDR3 bases are TGTGCCAGCAGTGAATCAATAGGAGGACAGGGATTAACCGGGGAGCTGTTTTTT.

The gene calls are TRBV7-3 and TRBJ2-6; 7 nucleotides line up with TRBD2. The CDR3 length is 19 residues. CDR1 and CDR2 from the germline V gene are SGHTA and FQGTGA. V was pared by 0 bases and J by 0 bases, with 8 bases of the junction left unmatched. The CDR3 DNA reads TGTGCCAGCAGCTTAACGTCGAAGCGGGGCCTCTCTGGGGCCAACGTCCTGACTTTC. This sequence encodes CASSLTSKRGLSGANVLTF.

The chain employs TRBV11-2 and TRBJ2-7, with 8 positions matching TRBD1. V lost 5 bases and J lost 0; bases outside the gene matches: 6. The CDR3 loop spans 15 amino acids. CDR1 and CDR2 from the germline V gene are SGHAT and FQNNGV. CDR3 nucleotide sequence: TGTGCCAGCAGCAATCAGGGGGCGCGCTCCTACGAGCAGTACTTC. Translated, it gives CASSNQGARSYEQYF.

The J gene is TRBJ1-1, the V gene TRBV12-5; D not certain. The CDR3 spans 13 residues. CDR1 LGHNT and CDR2 FRNRAP come from the germline V gene. V gave up 8 bases and J gave up 0 bases, with 10 bases separating them. Here the CDR3 reads CASNHLLNTEAFF. CDR3 nucleotides: TGTGCTAGTAACCACTTACTGAACACTGAAGCTTTCTTT.

The chain couples TRBV28 to TRBJ2-7; possibly TRBD1 for D (6 bases). This CDR3 has 12 amino acids. In germline, CDR1 is MDHEN, CDR2 SYDVKM. The V end was cut by 5 bases, the J end by 3 bases, with 8 bases between. CDR3 loop: CASSPQGYEQYF. The CDR3 DNA sequence: TGTGCCAGCAGTCCACAGGGCTACGAGCAGTACTTC.

V and J are TRBV5-6 and TRBJ1-5; a weak D match, TRBD1 (6 bases). The V gene lost 0 bases and the J gene lost 4 bases, with 8 bases spanning the gap. Looked up from germline, CDR1 is SGHDT and CDR2 is YYEEEE. The CDR3 loop spans 14 amino acids. The CDR3, as DNA: TGTGCCAGCAGCTTGGAAGGACAGAATCAGCCCCAGCATTTT. Translated: CASSLEGQNQPQHF.

The V call is TRBV11-2, the J call TRBJ2-5; the match to TRBD2 covers 11 bases. The CDR3 totals 15 residues. Trimming removed 8 bases from V and 1 base from J; junction bases left unmatched: 6. Germline V gene data show CDR1 as SGHAT and CDR2 as FQNNGV. The CDR3 reads CASRTSGYSQETQYF. CDR3 nucleotide sequence: TGTGCCAGCCGGACTAGCGGGTATTCCCAAGAGACCCAGTACTTC.